The present TCR beta chain was sequenced within a study of blood T cell repertoires in COVID-19. Background on the study: Sites across the United States, Italy and Spain contributed samples from acute and convalescent COVID-19. Nucleic acid was either cDNA or gDNA, and it came from T cells, B-cell-depleted T cells, or PBMCs.

This clone was detected only once. The DNA is omitted, as the CDR3 cannot be located on it reliably, and the CDR3 follows TCRdb's listing. The authors' processing: Estimation of nucleated cell counts was performed using reference gene primer amplification. Measured with immunoSEQ multiplex PCR; TCRdb has only the in-frame clones, and not every one. V and J calls plus clone size are reproduced from that table; the DNA served to infer D and trimming. There are some 150,000 clones in the sample; 87% occur only once, and roughly 3.9% lies in the top ten. The CDR3 is 15 amino acids long, termini counted. Germline CDR1 reads MNHEY; CDR2 reads SVGAGI.

Sample: peripheral blood. The chain is built from TRBV6-5 and TRBJ2-5; TRBD1 is the table's D call and was not checked against the DNA. The source of this sequence is a woman in her sixties who had recovered from COVID-19. This CDR3 reads CASSTSTGGAETQYF.